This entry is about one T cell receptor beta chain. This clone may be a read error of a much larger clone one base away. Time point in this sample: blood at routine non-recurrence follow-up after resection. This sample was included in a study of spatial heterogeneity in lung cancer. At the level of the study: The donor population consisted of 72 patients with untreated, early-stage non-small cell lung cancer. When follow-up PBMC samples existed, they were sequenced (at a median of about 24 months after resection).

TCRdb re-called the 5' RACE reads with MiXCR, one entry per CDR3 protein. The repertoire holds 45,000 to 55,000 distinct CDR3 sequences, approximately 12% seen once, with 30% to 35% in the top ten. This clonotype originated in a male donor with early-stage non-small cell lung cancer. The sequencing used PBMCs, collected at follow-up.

The CDR3, as DNA: TGCGCCAGCAGATTCGGGACAGACGATTACTACGAGCAGTACTTC. This translates into CASRFGTDDYYEQYF. The chain uses TRBV5-1 and TRBJ2-7; 7 nucleotides agree with TRBD1. Germline V CDR1 and CDR2: SGHRS, YFSETQ. The junction had 11 bases not matched to a gene; V was cut back by 5 bases and J by 3 bases. This CDR3 is 15 amino acids long.